This T cell receptor beta chain was obtained from a study of early T cells in non-severe SARS-CoV-2 infection. Background on the study: RNA in bulk from unsorted whole blood was sequenced, and chains were unpaired.

This CDR3 contains 19 residues. Germline V CDR1 and CDR2: DFQATT, SNEGSKA (reference sequence). V dropped 1 base and J dropped 2 bases, with 26 bases sitting between them. Unique molecular identifiers were affixed to single, distinct cDNA molecules. MiXCR, applied by TCRdb to the 5' RACE reads, yields one record per CDR3 protein. The sample lists 43,000 or so distinct CDR3 sequences; less than 8.5% were seen once. The sequenced material came from whole blood. V gene TRBV20-1 combines with J gene TRBJ1-2; TRBD1 is a possible D gene (6 bases). This TCR was sampled from an adult who was a healthcare worker with PCR-confirmed SARS-CoV-2 infection or an uninfected control (not recorded which). CDR3 sequence reads: CSARALDGTTVVGNYGYTF. In DNA form, the CDR3 reads TGCAGTGCTAGAGCTTTGGATGGGACAACGGTTGTGGGGAACTATGGCTACACCTTC.